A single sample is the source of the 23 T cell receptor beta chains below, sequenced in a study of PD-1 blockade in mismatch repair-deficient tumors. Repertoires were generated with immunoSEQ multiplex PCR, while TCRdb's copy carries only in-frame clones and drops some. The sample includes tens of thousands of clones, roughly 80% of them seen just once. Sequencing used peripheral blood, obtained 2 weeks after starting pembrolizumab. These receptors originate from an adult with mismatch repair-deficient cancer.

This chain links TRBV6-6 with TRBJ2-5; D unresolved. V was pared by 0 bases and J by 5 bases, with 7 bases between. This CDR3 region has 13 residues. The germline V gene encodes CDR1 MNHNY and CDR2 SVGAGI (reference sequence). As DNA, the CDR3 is TGTGCCAGCAGTTACTCGAATCACGAGACCCAGTACTTC. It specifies CASSYSNHETQYF.

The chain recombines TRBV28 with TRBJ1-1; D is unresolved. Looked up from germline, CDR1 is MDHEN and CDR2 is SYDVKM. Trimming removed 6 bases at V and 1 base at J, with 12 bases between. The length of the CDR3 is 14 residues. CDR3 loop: CASSLPLENTEAFF. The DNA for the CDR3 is TGTGCCAGCAGCTTACCCCTGGAGAACACTGAAGCTTTCTTT. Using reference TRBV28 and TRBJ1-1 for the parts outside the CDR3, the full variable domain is DVKVTQSSRYLVKRTGEKVFLECVQDMDHENMFWYRQDPGLGLRLIYFSYDVKMKEKGDIPEGYSVSREKKERFSLILESASTNQTSMYLCASSLPLENTEAFFGQGTRLTVV.

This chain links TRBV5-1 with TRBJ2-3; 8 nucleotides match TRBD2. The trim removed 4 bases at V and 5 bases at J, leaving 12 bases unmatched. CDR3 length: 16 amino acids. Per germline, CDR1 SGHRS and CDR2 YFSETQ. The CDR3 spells CASSTGLAGVVDTQYF. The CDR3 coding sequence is TGCGCCAGCAGCACCGGACTAGCCGGAGTGGTAGATACGCAGTATTTT. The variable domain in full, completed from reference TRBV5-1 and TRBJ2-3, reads KAGVTQTPRYLIKTRGQQVTLSCSPISGHRSVSWYQQTPGQGLQFLFEYFSETQRNKGNFPGRFSGRQFSNSRSEMNVSTLELGDSALYLCASSTGLAGVVDTQYFGPGTRLTVL.

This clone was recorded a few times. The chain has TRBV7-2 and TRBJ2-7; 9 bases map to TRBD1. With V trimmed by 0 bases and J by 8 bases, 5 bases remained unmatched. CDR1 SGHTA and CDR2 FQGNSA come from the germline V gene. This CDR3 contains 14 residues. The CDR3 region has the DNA TGTGCCAGCAGCTTAGCCGGGACAGGGTTAAAGCAGTACTTC. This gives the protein CASSLAGTGLKQYF.

CDR3 in amino acids: CAISEGQDSTGYTF. CDR3 nucleotides: TGTGCCATCAGTGAAGGACAAGATTCAACAGGCTACACCTTC. J is TRBJ1-2 and V is TRBV10-3; tentatively, D is TRBD1 (5 bases). Trimming removed 3 bases from V and 8 bases from J, with 16 bases in between. Germline V gene sequence: CDR1 ENHRY, CDR2 SYGVKD. This CDR3 has 14 residues.

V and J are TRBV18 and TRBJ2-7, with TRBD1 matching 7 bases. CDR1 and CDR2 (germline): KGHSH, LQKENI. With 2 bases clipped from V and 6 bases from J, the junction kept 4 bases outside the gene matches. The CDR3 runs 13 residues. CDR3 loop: CASSPGTAGEQYF. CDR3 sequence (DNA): TGTGCCAGCTCACCAGGGACAGCTGGCGAGCAGTACTTC.

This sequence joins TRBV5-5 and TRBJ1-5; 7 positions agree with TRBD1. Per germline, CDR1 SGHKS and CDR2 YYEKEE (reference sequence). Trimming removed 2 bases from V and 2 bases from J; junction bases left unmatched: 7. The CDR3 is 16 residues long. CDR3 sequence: CASSLTGTVGNQPQHF. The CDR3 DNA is TGTGCCAGCAGCTTAACCGGGACAGTTGGCAATCAGCCCCAGCATTTT.

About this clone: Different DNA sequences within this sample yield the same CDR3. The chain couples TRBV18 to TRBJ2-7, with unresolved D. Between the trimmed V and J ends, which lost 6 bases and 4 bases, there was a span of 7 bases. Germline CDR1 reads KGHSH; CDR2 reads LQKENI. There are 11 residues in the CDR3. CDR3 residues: CASSPGYEQYF. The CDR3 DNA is TGTGCCAGCTCTCCCGGTTACGAGCAGTACTTC.

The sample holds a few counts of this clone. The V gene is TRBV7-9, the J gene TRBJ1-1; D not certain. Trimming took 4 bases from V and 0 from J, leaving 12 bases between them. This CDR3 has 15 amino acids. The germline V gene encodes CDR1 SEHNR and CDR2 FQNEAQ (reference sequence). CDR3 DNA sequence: TGTGCCAGCAGCTCTAGGTGGGGAGTGAACACTGAAGCTTTCTTT. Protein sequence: CASSSRWGVNTEAFF.

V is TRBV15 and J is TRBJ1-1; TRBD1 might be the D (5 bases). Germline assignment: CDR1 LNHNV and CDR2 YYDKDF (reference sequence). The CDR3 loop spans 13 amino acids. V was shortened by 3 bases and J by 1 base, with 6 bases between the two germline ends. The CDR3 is CATSRGGNTEAFF. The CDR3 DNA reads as TGTGCCACCAGCAGGGGGGGGAACACTGAAGCTTTCTTT.

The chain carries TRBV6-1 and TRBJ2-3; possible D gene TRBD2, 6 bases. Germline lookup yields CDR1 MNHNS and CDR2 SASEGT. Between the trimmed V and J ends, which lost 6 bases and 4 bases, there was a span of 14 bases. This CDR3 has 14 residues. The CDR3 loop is CASRVWRGPDTQYF. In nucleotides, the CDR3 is TGTGCCAGCAGGGTTTGGAGGGGCCCAGATACGCAGTATTTT.

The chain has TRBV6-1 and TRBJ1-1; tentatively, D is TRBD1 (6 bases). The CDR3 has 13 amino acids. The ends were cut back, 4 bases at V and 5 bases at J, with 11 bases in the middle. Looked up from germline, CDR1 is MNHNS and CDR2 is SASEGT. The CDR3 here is CASSGRGETEAFF. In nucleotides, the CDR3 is TGTGCCAGCAGTGGCAGGGGCGAGACTGAAGCTTTCTTT.

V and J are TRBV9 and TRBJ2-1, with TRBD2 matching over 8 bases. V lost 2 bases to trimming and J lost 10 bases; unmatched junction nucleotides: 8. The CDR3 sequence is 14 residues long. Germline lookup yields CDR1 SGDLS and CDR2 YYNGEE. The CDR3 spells CASSVGLAGREQFF. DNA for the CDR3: TGTGCCAGCAGCGTGGGATTAGCGGGACGCGAGCAGTTCTTC.

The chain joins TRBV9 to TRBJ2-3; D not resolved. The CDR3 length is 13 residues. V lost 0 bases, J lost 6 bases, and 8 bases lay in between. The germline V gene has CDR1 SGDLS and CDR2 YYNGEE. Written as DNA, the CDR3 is TGTGCCAGCAGCGTAGAAGATTACGATACGCAGTATTTT. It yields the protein CASSVEDYDTQYF.

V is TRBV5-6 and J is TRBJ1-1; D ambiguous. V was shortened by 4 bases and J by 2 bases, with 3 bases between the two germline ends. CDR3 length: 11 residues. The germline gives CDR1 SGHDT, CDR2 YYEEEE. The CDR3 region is CASSVNTEAFF. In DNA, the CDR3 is TGTGCCAGCAGCGTAAACACTGAAGCTTTCTTT. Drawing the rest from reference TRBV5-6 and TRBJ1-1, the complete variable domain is DAGVTQSPTHLIKTRGQQVTLRCSPKSGHDTVSWYQQALGQGPQFIFQYYEEEERQRGNFPDRFSGHQFPNYSSELNVNALLLGDSALYLCASSVNTEAFFGQGTRLTVV.

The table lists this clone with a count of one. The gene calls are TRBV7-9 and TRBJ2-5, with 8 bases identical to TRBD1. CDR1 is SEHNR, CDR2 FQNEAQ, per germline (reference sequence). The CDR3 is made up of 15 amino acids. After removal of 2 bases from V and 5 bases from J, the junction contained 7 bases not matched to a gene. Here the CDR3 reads CASSLKTGVGETQYF. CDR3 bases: TGTGCCAGCAGCTTAAAGACAGGGGTAGGGGAGACCCAGTACTTC.

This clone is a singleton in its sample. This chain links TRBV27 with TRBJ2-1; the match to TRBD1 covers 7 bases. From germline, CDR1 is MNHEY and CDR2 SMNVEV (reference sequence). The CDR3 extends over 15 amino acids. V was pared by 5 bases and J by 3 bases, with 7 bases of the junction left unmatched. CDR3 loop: CASSRTGQIYNEQFF. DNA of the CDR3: TGTGCCAGCAGTCGGACGGGACAGATCTACAATGAGCAGTTCTTC.

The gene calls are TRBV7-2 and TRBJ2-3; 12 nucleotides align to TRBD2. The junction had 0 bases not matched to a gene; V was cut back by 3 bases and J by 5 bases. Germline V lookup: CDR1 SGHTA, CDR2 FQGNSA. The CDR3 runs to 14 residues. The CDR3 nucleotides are TGTGCCAGCAGCTTGACTAGCGGGAGAGATACGCAGTATTTT. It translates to CASSLTSGRDTQYF.

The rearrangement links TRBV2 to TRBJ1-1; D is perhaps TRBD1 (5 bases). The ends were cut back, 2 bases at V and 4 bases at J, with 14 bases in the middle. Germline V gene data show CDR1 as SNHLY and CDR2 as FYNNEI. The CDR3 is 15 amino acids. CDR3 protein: CASSEKPGPGTEAFF. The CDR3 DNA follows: TGTGCCAGCAGTGAAAAACCGGGACCCGGCACTGAAGCTTTCTTT.

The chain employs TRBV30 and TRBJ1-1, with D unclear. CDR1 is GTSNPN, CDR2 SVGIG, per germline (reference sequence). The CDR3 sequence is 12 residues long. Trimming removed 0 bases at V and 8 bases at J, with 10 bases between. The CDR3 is CAWSVGPAEAFF. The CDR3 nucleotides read TGTGCCTGGAGTGTTGGGCCGGCCGAAGCTTTCTTT.

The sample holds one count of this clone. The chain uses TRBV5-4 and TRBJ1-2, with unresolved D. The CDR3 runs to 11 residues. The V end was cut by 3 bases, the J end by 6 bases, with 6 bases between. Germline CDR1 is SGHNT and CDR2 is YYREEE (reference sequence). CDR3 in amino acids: CASSSYNGYTF. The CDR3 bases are TGTGCCAGCAGCTCATATAATGGCTACACCTTC.

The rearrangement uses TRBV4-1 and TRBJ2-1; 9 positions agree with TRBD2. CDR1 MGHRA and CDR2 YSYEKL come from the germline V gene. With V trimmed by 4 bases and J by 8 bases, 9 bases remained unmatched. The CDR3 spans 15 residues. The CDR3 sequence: CASSRSGTSYDEQFF. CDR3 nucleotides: TGCGCCAGCAGCCGAAGTGGGACTAGCTATGATGAGCAGTTCTTC.

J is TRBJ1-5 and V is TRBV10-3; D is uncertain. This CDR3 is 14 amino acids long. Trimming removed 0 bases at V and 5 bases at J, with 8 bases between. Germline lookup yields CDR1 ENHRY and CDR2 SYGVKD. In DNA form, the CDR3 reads TGTGCCATCAGTGAGTCCATCGGGGATCAGCCCCAGCATTTT. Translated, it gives CAISESIGDQPQHF.